Listed below are T cell receptor beta chains from one sample, sequenced in a study of cytomegalovirus exposure and HLA in healthy donors. Sequenced by immunoSEQ multiplex PCR; TCRdb stores in-frame clones only, minus some. The sample holds more than 140,000 clones, roughly four fifths seen once. The sequencing sample was made of PBMCs. These receptor sequences come from a woman in her forties in good health and CMV-seronegative. Both conserved end residues are part of each CDR3. Fields, in order: V gene, clone size, J gene, D gene, CDR3 protein, CDR3 DNA. A D gene is named only where the DNA matches it firmly. Clone sizes are given selectively: once, few, many, or a class where the clone is expanded.

V gene: TRBV7-8
clone size: .
J gene: TRBJ1-4
D gene: .
CDR3 protein: CASSLQGQVEKLFF
CDR3 DNA: TGTGCCAGCAGCTTACAGGGTCAGGTGGAAAAACTGTTTTTT

V gene: TRBV27
clone size: .
J gene: TRBJ1-5
D gene: TRBD1
CDR3 protein: CASSPRTGVNNQPQHF
CDR3 DNA: TGTGCCAGCAGTCCCAGGACAGGGGTTAACAATCAGCCCCAGCATTTT

V gene: TRBV4-3
clone size: .
J gene: TRBJ2-3
D gene: .
CDR3 protein: CASSQVGSTDTQYF
CDR3 DNA: TGCGCCAGCAGCCAAGTCGGTAGCACAGATACGCAGTATTTT

V gene: TRBV5-5
clone size: .
J gene: TRBJ2-1
D gene: TRBD2
CDR3 protein: CASSRTGLALFRNNEQFF
CDR3 DNA: TGTGCCAGCAGCAGAACGGGACTAGCTCTATTTCGGAACAATGAGCAGTTCTTC

V gene: TRBV6-5
clone size: .
J gene: TRBJ1-2
D gene: .
CDR3 protein: CASTDSYYGYTF
CDR3 DNA: TGTGCCAGCACGGACAGCTATTATGGCTACACCTTC

V gene: TRBV5-1
clone size: .
J gene: TRBJ2-1
D gene: TRBD2
CDR3 protein: CASSLLAGDDEQFF
CDR3 DNA: TGCGCCAGCAGCTTACTAGCGGGAGACGATGAGCAGTTCTTC

V gene: TRBV7-2
clone size: .
J gene: TRBJ2-1
D gene: .
CDR3 protein: CASSLDSYHTYNEQFF
CDR3 DNA: TGTGCCAGCAGCTTAGACAGCTACCACACTTACAATGAGCAGTTCTTC

V gene: TRBV19
clone size: .
J gene: TRBJ1-1
D gene: .
CDR3 protein: CASSIVGRGHSNTEAFF
CDR3 DNA: TGTGCCAGTAGTATAGTCGGGAGGGGACACTCGAACACTGAAGCTTTCTTT

V gene: TRBV27
clone size: .
J gene: TRBJ1-2
D gene: TRBD1
CDR3 protein: CASSYGQGLAGYTF
CDR3 DNA: TGTGCCAGCAGTTACGGACAGGGGTTGGCTGGCTACACCTTC

V gene: TRBV6-6
clone size: few
J gene: TRBJ2-7
D gene: .
CDR3 protein: CASSSGGTGSYEQYF
CDR3 DNA: TGTGCCAGCAGTTCGGGGGGGACAGGGTCCTACGAGCAGTACTTC

V gene: TRBV7-6
clone size: .
J gene: TRBJ1-1
D gene: .
CDR3 protein: CASSLHGTREAFF
CDR3 DNA: TGTGCCAGCAGCTTACACGGGACAAGAGAAGCTTTCTTT

V gene: TRBV19
clone size: .
J gene: TRBJ2-1
D gene: TRBD2
CDR3 protein: CASSLSRRGGDNEQFF
CDR3 DNA: TGTGCCAGTTCCCTCTCACGCCGGGGGGGGGACAATGAGCAGTTCTTC

V gene: TRBV2
clone size: once
J gene: TRBJ1-5
D gene: .
CDR3 protein: CASKTGPGQPQHF
CDR3 DNA: TGTGCCAGCAAAACAGGGCCGGGTCAGCCCCAGCATTTT

V gene: TRBV5-1
clone size: .
J gene: TRBJ1-1
D gene: .
CDR3 protein: CASSLAFQGSTEAFF
CDR3 DNA: TGCGCCAGCAGCTTGGCGTTCCAGGGCAGCACTGAAGCTTTCTTT

V gene: TRBV4-3
clone size: .
J gene: TRBJ2-6
D gene: .
CDR3 protein: CASSQVLQATGANVLTF
CDR3 DNA: TGCGCCAGCAGCCAAGTATTACAGGCTACTGGGGCCAACGTCCTGACTTTC

V gene: TRBV7-2
clone size: .
J gene: TRBJ2-1
D gene: TRBD2
CDR3 protein: CASSFSGSGTYNEQFF
CDR3 DNA: TGTGCCAGCAGCTTTAGCGGGAGTGGCACCTACAATGAGCAGTTCTTC

V gene: TRBV28
clone size: .
J gene: TRBJ2-5
D gene: TRBD2
CDR3 protein: CASSLGREETQYF
CDR3 DNA: TGTGCCAGCAGTTTAGGGAGGGAAGAGACCCAGTACTTC

V gene: TRBV6-5
clone size: .
J gene: TRBJ2-7
D gene: TRBD1
CDR3 protein: CASSFDRGSGEQYF
CDR3 DNA: TGTGCCAGCAGTTTCGACAGGGGAAGCGGCGAGCAGTACTTC

V gene: TRBV10-3
clone size: .
J gene: TRBJ2-7
D gene: TRBD2
CDR3 protein: CAISEAPAASGEGYEQYF
CDR3 DNA: TGTGCCATCAGTGAGGCCCCGGCGGCTAGCGGAGAGGGTTACGAGCAGTACTTC

V gene: TRBV7-9
clone size: .
J gene: TRBJ2-4
D gene: .
CDR3 protein: CASSLTGRSIQYF
CDR3 DNA: TGTGCCAGCAGCTTAACAGGCCGTTCCATTCAGTACTTC

V gene: TRBV7-2
clone size: .
J gene: TRBJ1-5
D gene: TRBD1
CDR3 protein: CASSRRDRPHQPQHF
CDR3 DNA: TGTGCCAGCAGCCGCAGGGACAGGCCCCATCAGCCCCAGCATTTT

V gene: TRBV4-3
clone size: once
J gene: TRBJ2-3
D gene: .
CDR3 protein: CASSQGVGAPDTQYF
CDR3 DNA: TGCGCCAGCAGCCAAGGGGTAGGGGCCCCAGATACGCAGTATTTT

V gene: TRBV16
clone size: .
J gene: TRBJ2-7
D gene: .
CDR3 protein: CASSQSDGQNSYEQYF
CDR3 DNA: TGTGCCAGCAGCCAATCAGACGGACAGAACTCCTACGAGCAGTACTTC

V gene: TRBV9
clone size: once
J gene: TRBJ2-5
D gene: .
CDR3 protein: CASSPARVGETQYF
CDR3 DNA: TGTGCCAGCAGCCCCGCGCGGGTTGGAGAGACCCAGTACTTC